The next 29 T cell receptor beta chains were all read from a single sample in a study of T cell responses to AZD1222 COVID-19 vaccine. Sequenced by immunoSEQ multiplex PCR; TCRdb stores in-frame clones only, minus some. In the table there are some 150,000 clones, roughly 89% of which are singletons. The starting material was peripheral blood, obtained on day 0 of AZD1222 vaccination. Receptor source: an adult in good health.

CDR3 DNA: TGTGCCAGCAGCTGGCGGGGCAGGGCCTCCTACGAGCAGTACTTC. Protein product: CASSWRGRASYEQYF. The chain joins TRBV5-6 to TRBJ2-7; perhaps TRBD2 as D (6 bases). From germline, CDR1 is SGHDT and CDR2 YYEEEE. V lost 3 bases to trimming and J lost 0 bases, with 13 bases between them. The CDR3 has 15 amino acids.

The V gene is TRBV2, the J gene TRBJ1-1; possibly TRBD1 for D (6 bases). The CDR3 spans 13 residues. Germline V gene sequence: CDR1 SNHLY, CDR2 FYNNEI. Trimming removed 6 bases at V and 0 bases at J, with 8 bases between. The CDR3 DNA is TGTGCCAGCAGGAACAGGGTGAACACTGAAGCTTTCTTT. As protein: CASRNRVNTEAFF. The full variable domain, rest sourced from reference TRBV2 and TRBJ1-1, is EPEVTQTPSHQVTQMGQEVILRCVPISNHLYFYWYRQILGQKVEFLVSFYNNEISEKSEIFDDQFSVERPDGSNFTLKIRSTKLEDSAMYFCASRNRVNTEAFFGQGTRLTVV.

This clone was observed a few times. The chain combines TRBV27 with TRBJ1-1; weak D call: TRBD1 (5 bases). CDR3 length: 16 amino acids. V dropped 5 bases and J dropped 4 bases, with 20 bases sitting between them. Germline V CDR1 and CDR2: MNHEY, SMNVEV (reference sequence). The CDR3 nucleotides are TGTGCCAGCAGTCCCAGGCGTTCGGAGGGGAGCACTGAAGCTTTCTTT. Its protein is CASSPRRSEGSTEAFF.

This chain joins TRBV13 and TRBJ2-1; TRBD2 matches 8 bases. CDR3 size: 15 residues. V trimming: 2 bases; J trimming: 10 bases; junction bases outside the gene matches: 10. Germline CDR1 PRHDT, CDR2 FYEKMQ (reference sequence). The CDR3 bases are TGTGCCAGCAGCTTACCCGGGACTAGGGGGGGAGAGCAGTTCTTC. Protein product: CASSLPGTRGGEQFF.

This clone has just one count. The chain has TRBV4-3 and TRBJ1-2, with 7 positions matching TRBD1. The CDR3 extends over 15 amino acids. The germline gives CDR1 LGHNA, CDR2 YSLEER. The junction had 9 bases not matched to a gene; V was cut back by 4 bases and J by 4 bases. The CDR3 region is CASSPREGAGYGYTF. CDR3 bases: TGCGCCAGCAGCCCTAGGGAGGGGGCCGGCTATGGCTACACCTTC.

The chain combines TRBV7-2 with TRBJ2-3; TRBD2 agrees at 8 bases. Unmatched junction bases numbered 4, after V lost 4 bases and J lost 4 bases. The germline gives CDR1 SGHTA, CDR2 FQGNSA. The CDR3 runs 14 residues. CDR3: CASSSQTSADTQYF. The CDR3 DNA sequence: TGTGCCAGCAGCTCCCAGACTAGCGCAGATACGCAGTATTTT.

The gene calls are TRBV7-7 and TRBJ2-2; 8 nucleotides match TRBD1. From germline, CDR1 is SSHAT and CDR2 FNYEAQ (reference sequence). The CDR3 covers 15 residues. The junction had 5 bases not matched to a gene; V was cut back by 4 bases and J by 4 bases. This CDR3 is CASSSLGQGTGELFF. The CDR3 coding sequence is TGTGCCAGCAGCTCCCTCGGACAGGGCACCGGGGAGCTGTTTTTT.

A remark on this clone: The same CDR3 is also encoded by other DNA sequences in this sample. The gene calls are TRBV15 and TRBJ2-7; D uncertain. The CDR3 spans 13 residues. The ends were cut back, 0 bases at V and 4 bases at J, with 7 bases in the middle. Germline assignment: CDR1 LNHNV and CDR2 YYDKDF (reference sequence). The CDR3 nucleotides read TGTGCCACCAGCAGAGATTGGGGATACGAGCAGTACTTC. Its protein is CATSRDWGYEQYF.

V usage is TRBV7-9 and J usage is TRBJ2-3; a weak D match, TRBD2 (5 bases). This CDR3 has 15 amino acids. V shed 6 bases and J shed 3 bases, with 16 bases lying between them. CDR1 SEHNR and CDR2 FQNEAQ come from the germline V gene (reference sequence). In DNA form, the CDR3 reads TGTGCCAGCAGTCGGGGATTTGTTGGGACAGATACGCAGTATTTT. Translated, it gives CASSRGFVGTDTQYF.

The CDR3 here is CASSPRAGHTDTQYF. The CDR3 DNA reads as TGTGCCAGCAGCCCCAGGGCAGGGCACACGGATACGCAGTATTTT. This chain uses TRBV3-1 (or the pseudogene TRBV3-2) with TRBJ2-3; weak D call: TRBD1 (5 bases). Deletions cut 4 bases from V and 6 bases from J, with 17 bases between. There are 15 residues in the CDR3. Looked up from germline, CDR1 is LGHDT and CDR2 is YNNKEL (reference sequence).

This chain joins TRBV11-2 and TRBJ2-5; D may correspond to TRBD1 or TRBD2 (5 bases each). V gave up 5 bases and J gave up 1 base, with 11 bases separating them. The CDR3 has 14 amino acids. Germline-derived CDR1 and CDR2 are SGHAT and FQNNGV. The CDR3 DNA sequence: TGTGCCAGCAGCCGGGGCAGGATCCAAGAGACCCAGTACTTC. This sequence encodes CASSRGRIQETQYF.

The chain recombines TRBV27 with TRBJ1-1; TRBD1 is a possible D gene (5 bases). The CDR3 is 14 residues long. The V gene's germline CDR1 is MNHEY and CDR2 SMNVEV (reference sequence). Trimming shortened V by 4 bases and J by 0 bases, and 9 bases separated the two germline ends. CDR3 coding DNA: TGTGCCAGCAGTTCGGCGACAGTGAACACTGAAGCTTTCTTT. Translated, it gives CASSSATVNTEAFF.

V usage is TRBV29-1 and J usage is TRBJ2-1, with 8 bases fitting TRBD2. This CDR3 has 12 residues. The germline CDR1 and CDR2 sequences are SQVTM and ANQGSEA. The V and J ends lost 8 bases and 7 bases, in that order; junction bases with no gene match: 7. The CDR3: CSTSGSGNEQFF. CDR3 sequence (DNA): TGCAGCACAAGCGGGAGTGGTAATGAGCAGTTCTTC.

CDR3 residues: CASSSGLQVPTYEQYF. In DNA, the CDR3 is TGTGCCAGCAGCTCTGGTCTACAGGTCCCCACCTACGAGCAGTACTTC. This chain uses TRBV7-6 with TRBJ2-7; a weak D match, TRBD1 (5 bases). Trimming stripped 4 bases from V and 2 bases from J, with 18 bases between. The length of the CDR3 is 16 residues. Germline V gene sequence: CDR1 SGHVS, CDR2 FNYEAQ.

The chain employs TRBV6-2 or TRBV6-3 and TRBJ1-2; D ambiguous. The CDR3 length is 15 residues. Germline V gene data show CDR1 as MNHEY and CDR2 as SVGEGT. V lost 0 bases and J 4 bases, leaving 12 bases between the germline ends. The CDR3 DNA follows: TGTGCCAGCAGTTACTCGGAGGCGGCGCTCTATGGCTACACCTTC. This encodes CASSYSEAALYGYTF.

There are a few counts of this clone. The V call is TRBV5-8, the J call TRBJ1-2, with unresolved D. Trimming removed 0 bases at V and 0 bases at J, with 3 bases between. Germline V gives CDR1 SGHTS, CDR2 YDEGEE. The CDR3 is made up of 13 amino acids. CDR3 bases: TGTGCCAGCAGCTTGGAACCTAACTATGGCTACACCTTC. Encoded protein: CASSLEPNYGYTF.

This sequence joins TRBV7-2 and TRBJ1-4; D perhaps matches TRBD1 (5 bases). Trimming removed 5 bases at V and 7 bases at J, with 17 bases between. CDR1 and CDR2 from the germline V gene are SGHTA and FQGNSA. This CDR3 is built from 15 residues. For the CDR3, the DNA is TGTGCCAGCAGCGCTAGCTCGGGGACTGGTGAAAAACTGTTTTTT. Amino acid sequence: CASSASSGTGEKLFF. Together with reference TRBV7-2 and TRBJ1-4, the CDR3 gives the full variable domain: GAGVSQSPSNKVTEKGKDVELRCDPISGHTALYWYRQSLGQGLEFLIYFQGNSAPDKSGLPSDRFSAERTGGSVSTLTIQRTQQEDSAVYLCASSASSGTGEKLFFGSGTQLSVL.

This chain joins TRBV13 and TRBJ2-1, with a weak D call TRBD2 (6 bases). V lost 4 bases and J lost 7, with 17 bases in between. CDR3 length equals 15 residues. Germline V gene data show CDR1 as PRHDT and CDR2 as FYEKMQ (reference sequence). The CDR3: CASSSRDSIKNEQFF. Here the CDR3 DNA reads TGTGCCAGCAGCTCCCGGGACTCGATAAAAAATGAGCAGTTCTTC.

With respect to this clone: One end of the junction varies from germline; a read error may be responsible. The rearrangement joins TRBV7-2 to TRBJ1-3; no clear D gene. Germline assignment: CDR1 SGHTA and CDR2 FQGNSA. The CDR3 runs to 15 residues. CDR3 region: CASSLEIRSGNTIYF. The CDR3 coding sequence is TGTGCCAGCAGTTTAGAAATCAGATCTGGAAACACCATATATTTT.

This chain uses TRBV7-4 with TRBJ2-7; 8 nucleotides match TRBD2. The junction had 12 bases not matched to a gene; V was cut back by 2 bases and J by 0 bases. CDR1 and CDR2 from the germline V gene are SGHVT and SQSDAQ. The CDR3 consists of 18 residues. As DNA, the CDR3 is TGTGCCAGCAGCTTAATCCCGACTAGCGTTCCCAGCTCCTACGAGCAGTACTTC. As protein: CASSLIPTSVPSSYEQYF. Supplemented by reference TRBV7-4 and TRBJ2-7, the full variable domain reads GAGVSQSPRYKVAKRGRDVALRCDSISGHVTLYWYRQTLGQGSEVLTYSQSDAQRDKSGRPSGRFSAERPERSVSTLKIQRTEQGDSAVYLCASSLIPTSVPSSYEQYFGPGTRLTVT.

The chain links TRBV5-8 to TRBJ1-1; D gene uncertain. This CDR3 is built from 15 residues. V gave up 1 base and J gave up 5 bases, with 15 bases separating them. Germline CDR1 is SGHTS and CDR2 is YDEGEE. The CDR3 loop reads CASSLIWSRKTEAFF. The CDR3 DNA sequence: TGTGCCAGCAGCTTGATCTGGTCGAGAAAAACTGAAGCTTTCTTT.

The chain employs TRBV7-8 and TRBJ2-5, with D possibly TRBD2 on 6 matching bases. V shed 1 base and J shed 2 bases, with 17 bases lying between them. In germline, CDR1 is SGHVS, CDR2 FQNEAQ. The CDR3 has 17 amino acids. The CDR3 reads CASSLVQAGYGQETQYF. The CDR3 bases are TGTGCCAGCAGCTTAGTTCAGGCGGGGTACGGGCAAGAGACCCAGTACTTC.

The chain is built from TRBV27 and TRBJ1-5; D is perhaps TRBD1 (5 bases). Looked up from germline, CDR1 is MNHEY and CDR2 is SMNVEV (reference sequence). This CDR3 is built from 14 residues. The V and J ends lost 6 bases and 4 bases respectively, with 13 bases between them. In DNA, the CDR3 is TGTGCCAGCAGCCTCCGGGACGGAAATCAGCCCCAGCATTTT. Encoded protein: CASSLRDGNQPQHF.

The chain joins TRBV12-3 or TRBV12-4 to TRBJ1-2; 7 bases are a match to TRBD1. This CDR3 spans 13 amino acids. V lost 6 bases and J lost 7; bases outside the gene matches: 8. The CDR3 sequence: CASRQGMEGGYTF. The CDR3 DNA follows: TGTGCCAGCAGACAGGGGATGGAAGGTGGCTACACCTTC.

The gene calls are TRBV24-1 and TRBJ2-7, with D uncertain. The germline V gene encodes CDR1 KGHDR and CDR2 SFDVKD. Trimming left V 11 bases short and J 2 bases short, with 30 bases between. There are 18 residues in the CDR3. The CDR3 protein is CASKEPRIRLAWTYEQYF. CDR3 DNA: TGTGCCAGCAAAGAGCCCAGGATCAGATTGGCGTGGACCTACGAGCAGTACTTC.

V usage is TRBV18 and J usage is TRBJ2-2, with 8 bases aligning to TRBD1. The CDR3 runs to 16 residues. Losses at the gene ends were 5 bases for V and 0 bases for J; bases not matched to a gene: 5. Germline CDR1 KGHSH, CDR2 LQKENI. The CDR3 reads CASSSQQGANTGELFF. CDR3 nucleotides: TGTGCCAGCTCATCTCAACAGGGGGCGAACACCGGGGAGCTGTTTTTT.

V is TRBV18 and J is TRBJ2-7, with 9 nucleotides matching TRBD1. The junction had 13 bases not matched to a gene; V was cut back by 2 bases and J by 2 bases. Per germline, CDR1 KGHSH and CDR2 LQKENI. The CDR3 is made up of 18 amino acids. CDR3 sequence (DNA): TGTGCCAGCTCACCAAACGCTGGGACAGGGCCAACCCCCTACGAGCAGTACTTC. Translated: CASSPNAGTGPTPYEQYF. Supplemented by reference TRBV18 and TRBJ2-7, the full variable domain reads NAGVMQNPRHLVRRRGQEARLRCSPMKGHSHVYWYRQLPEEGLKFMVYLQKENIIDESGMPKERFSAEFPKEGPSILRIQQVVRGDSAAYFCASSPNAGTGPTPYEQYFGPGTRLTVT.

V gene TRBV5-1 combines with J gene TRBJ2-1, with 8 bases identical to TRBD1. Germline lookup yields CDR1 SGHRS and CDR2 YFSETQ. V trimming: 6 bases; J trimming: 6 bases; junction bases outside the gene matches: 11. This CDR3 comprises 15 residues. This CDR3 reads CASTSQGAEGNEQFF. The CDR3 DNA reads TGCGCCAGCACCTCTCAGGGGGCAGAGGGCAATGAGCAGTTCTTC.

The rearrangement links TRBV25-1 to TRBJ2-3; 8 nucleotides line up with TRBD2. Per the germline V gene, CDR1 is MGHDK and CDR2 is SYGVNS. The ends lost 5 bases at V and 2 bases at J; junction bases unmatched: 3. The length of the CDR3 is 14 residues. The CDR3 loop reads CASSRGGYTDTQYF. The CDR3 DNA sequence: TGTGCCAGCAGTCGCGGGGGGTACACAGATACGCAGTATTTT.